This T cell receptor (beta chain) was sequenced for a study of T cell responses to AZD1222 COVID-19 vaccine. Study-wide results and limits: Donors were largely white British and mainly female; clonal diversity was possibly underestimated. Seropositivity was recorded at baseline in only a handful of AZD1222 recipients.

The V gene's germline CDR1 is SGHVS and CDR2 FQNEAQ. V dropped 11 bases and J dropped 1; count of bases not matched to a gene: 4. This CDR3 has 13 amino acids. Second-dose schedules of about 4 or about 12 weeks were combined. Some clones are missing from TCRdb's copy, which holds only in-frame ones; the method was immunoSEQ multiplex PCR. The repertoire includes some 52,000 clones, about 91% of them detected once, and 2% to 3% sits in the top ten. This clone was seen more than once but under ten times. Its antigen is unidentified. Sequencing was performed on peripheral blood, taken 28 days after the second AZD1222 dose. The chain combines TRBV7-8 with TRBJ2-5; 10 bases align to TRBD2. The receptor's source is an adult who received the AZD1222 COVID-19 vaccine. CDR3 coding DNA: TGTGCCGGGGAGCGGGAGGGCCAAGAGACCCAGTACTTC. Translating it yields CAGEREGQETQYF.